The next 12 T cell receptor beta chains were all read from a single sample in a study of metastatic and nonmetastatic thyroid tumors. TCRdb re-called the PCR reads with MiXCR. Of roughly 8,700 clones in the sample, around 29% were seen once. Until they underwent thyroid surgery, no patient had received any treatment. The sample consisted of tumor tissue. The receptors were sampled from a female donor with papillary thyroid cancer or a benign thyroid nodule (not recorded which). Some clones in this sample may be carry-over from other donors' samples.

This clone has just a few counts. The chain links TRBV28 to TRBJ1-5; TRBD1 might be the D (5 bases). This CDR3 is 16 amino acids long. V was trimmed by 2 bases and J by 5 bases, leaving 16 bases between them. CDR1 MDHEN and CDR2 SYDVKM come from the germline V gene. CDR3 loop: CASSLGGVRGYQPQHF. CDR3 sequence (DNA): TGTGCCAGCAGTTTAGGGGGGGTCCGGGGTTATCAGCCCCAGCATTTT.

The chain uses TRBV6-4 and TRBJ1-5; TRBD1 agrees at 7 bases. V lost 1 base, J lost 6 bases, and 9 bases stayed unmatched. Germline CDR1 MRHNA, CDR2 SNTAGT. The CDR3 spans 16 residues. The DNA of the CDR3 is TGTGCCAGCAGTGACTTCGGCAGGGGGGTAAGTCAGCCCCAGCATTTT. Translation: CASSDFGRGVSQPQHF.

This clone is labeled medium-sized. J is TRBJ2-6 and V is TRBV19, with 9 nucleotides matching TRBD1. CDR1 and CDR2 (germline): LNHDA, SQIVND (reference sequence). The CDR3 totals 15 residues. After removal of 6 bases from V and 1 base from J, the junction contained 1 base not matched to a gene. In nucleotides, the CDR3 is TGTGCCAGTAGGGACAGGGGATCTGGGGCCAACGTCCTGACTTTC. It is translated as CASRDRGSGANVLTF.

This clone is medium-sized in the sample. For the CDR3, the DNA is TGTGCCAGCAGTTACGGGCGGGGTTGGCCCTCCTACGAGCAGTACTTC. Its protein is CASSYGRGWPSYEQYF. The chain combines TRBV6-6 with TRBJ2-7, with D maybe TRBD2 (6 bases). Looked up from germline, CDR1 is MNHNY and CDR2 is SVGAGI (reference sequence). The CDR3 length is 16 residues. Trimming shortened V by 2 bases and J by 0 bases, and 14 bases separated the two germline ends.

This clone was recorded many times. A much larger clone differs from this one at a single base, so this may be a read error. The V and J genes are TRBV28 and TRBJ1-4; TRBD1 matches 8 bases. Germline loops: CDR1 MDHEN, CDR2 SYDVKM. The CDR3 covers 14 residues. The CDR3 here is CASSSTGGNEKLVF. The DNA of the CDR3 is TGTGCCAGCAGCTCCACAGGGGGTAATGAAAAACTGGTTTTT.

The chain employs TRBV11-2 and TRBJ2-7, with 7 bases identical to TRBD2. Germline V gene data show CDR1 as SGHAT and CDR2 as FQNNGV. The CDR3 consists of 16 residues. The V gene end was trimmed by 1 base and the J gene end by 3 bases; junction bases not matched to a gene: 9. The CDR3 sequence: CASSLGAGRINYEQYF. DNA of the CDR3: TGTGCCAGCAGCTTAGGAGCCGGGAGGATTAACTACGAGCAGTACTTC.

This clone was recorded a few times. The junction departs from the called germline gene at one end, perhaps through a read error. The rearrangement uses TRBV2 and TRBJ2-3, with a possible D match to TRBD2 (5 bases). There are 13 residues in the CDR3. Germline CDR1 reads SNHLY; CDR2 reads FYNNEI. The CDR3 is CASGSWTLDTQYF. The CDR3 DNA reads TGTGCCAGCGGGAGCTGGACCTTAGATACTCAGTATTTT. The full variable domain, with the rest looked up from reference TRBV2 and TRBJ2-3, is EPEVTQTPSHQVTQMGQEVILRCVPISNHLYFYWYRQILGQKVEFLVSFYNNEISEKSEIFDDQFSVERPDGSNFTLKIRSTKLEDSAMYFCASGSWTLDTQYFGPGTRLTVL.

The chain is built from TRBV11-2 and TRBJ1-6; D remains unclear. Germline values: CDR1 SGHAT, CDR2 FQNNGV. This CDR3 is built from 15 residues. Trimming took 0 bases from V and 7 from J, leaving 10 bases between them. DNA of the CDR3: TGTGCCAGCAGCTTAGACGGGTGGAAAAATTCACCCCTCCACTTT. Amino acids: CASSLDGWKNSPLHF.

This clone is a singleton in its sample. The chain recombines TRBV7-8 with TRBJ1-1; D possibly corresponds to TRBD1 (6 bases). Germline CDR1 and CDR2: SGHVS and FQNEAQ. Trimming stripped 5 bases from V and 0 bases from J, with 19 bases between. The CDR3 has 17 amino acids. In DNA form, the CDR3 reads TGTGCCAGCAGCCTACGGACGGACCAGGGGATGAACACTGAAGCTTTCTTT. Its translation is CASSLRTDQGMNTEAFF.

The J gene is TRBJ2-5, the V gene TRBV6-1, with 8 bases that match TRBD1. This CDR3 contains 15 residues. The trim removed 5 bases at V and 8 bases at J, leaving 13 bases unmatched. Looked up from germline, CDR1 is MNHNS and CDR2 is SASEGT. The CDR3 nucleotides read TGTGCCAGCAGTTTAGGACAGGGAGTCTCCGATACCCAGTACTTC. Amino acids: CASSLGQGVSDTQYF.

The sample holds a few counts of this clone. The genes are TRBV6-1 and TRBJ1-2, with D tentatively TRBD1 (5 bases). CDR1 is MNHNS and CDR2 is SASEGT in the germline V gene. The CDR3 totals 15 residues. V lost 6 bases, J lost 6 bases, and 20 bases lay in between. In nucleotides, the CDR3 is TGTGCCAGCAGCCCACTGACACTCCAGGGCGATGGCTACACCTTC. Residues: CASSPLTLQGDGYTF.

This clone was counted at least ten times. The genes are TRBV10-3 and TRBJ1-1; D is ambiguous. Germline lookup yields CDR1 ENHRY and CDR2 SYGVKD. The CDR3 is 13 residues long. V dropped 10 bases and J dropped 1 base, with 13 bases sitting between them. The CDR3 DNA reads as TGTGCCACCTACACTACCCCGAACACTGAAGCTTTCTTT. It codes for CATYTTPNTEAFF.